The 14 T cell receptor beta chains below all came from one sample that was sequenced in a study of RUNX1 and TCR beta rearrangement in T-cell leukemia. TCR beta DJ and VDJ rearrangements were read by next generation amplicon sequencing. TCRdb used MiXCR to reprocess the PCR reads, holding one entry per CDR3 protein. The profile shows hundreds of distinct CDR3 sequences, almost 30% of them singletons. Sequences were obtained from blood. All receptors derive from a male donor with T-cell acute lymphoblastic leukemia.

In this sample, this clonotype is hyperexpanded. The rearrangement links TRBV5-4 to TRBJ1-1; no reliable D call. The V and J ends lost 4 bases and 6 bases respectively, with 16 bases between them. The CDR3 extends over 14 amino acids. Looked up from germline, CDR1 is SGHNT and CDR2 is YYREEE (reference sequence). The CDR3 here is CASSLARPGAEAFF. The CDR3 DNA is TGTGCCAGCAGCCTGGCCCGACCGGGCGCTGAAGCTTTCTTT.

By share, this clonotype counts as hyperexpanded (1% or more). V is TRBV12-3 or TRBV12-4 and J is TRBJ1-1; D is ambiguous. This CDR3 is built from 11 residues. Trimming shortened V by 6 bases and J by 5 bases, and 7 bases separated the two germline ends. DNA of the CDR3: TGTGCCAGCAGGGTGGCGACTGAAGCTTTCTTT. Amino acid sequence: CASRVATEAFF.

The chain couples TRBV2 to TRBJ1-5; possibly TRBD1 for D (5 bases). V dropped 4 bases and J dropped 1 base, with 17 bases sitting between them. Germline loops: CDR1 SNHLY, CDR2 FYNNEI. The CDR3 loop spans 17 amino acids. CDR3 DNA: TGTGCCAGCAGTGTGGGCCAGGGATATCGAAGCAATCAGCCCCAGCATTTT. This sequence encodes CASSVGQGYRSNQPQHF.

On this clonotype itself: Germline and junction disagree at one end, which may indicate a read error. This chain links TRBV10-3 with TRBJ1-5; TRBD1 aligns across 8 bases. Germline CDR1 and CDR2: ENHRY and SYGVKD. The CDR3 contains 15 residues. This CDR3 is CAISVGGQGNQPQHF. CDR3 bases: TGTGCTATCAGTGTGGGGGGACAGGGCAATCAGCCCCAGCATTTT.

This clonotype is categorized as medium-sized. The chain is built from TRBV5-1 and TRBJ2-7, with D maybe TRBD1 (6 bases). This CDR3 comprises 13 residues. V was pared by 3 bases and J by 2 bases, with 9 bases between. The germline CDR1 and CDR2 sequences are SGHRS and YFSETQ. In nucleotides, the CDR3 is TGCGCCAGCAGCTCGACAGGTCCCTACGAGCAGTACTTC. This encodes CASSSTGPYEQYF.

This clonotype is labeled as large. V and J are TRBV12-3 or TRBV12-4 and TRBJ2-7; D uncertain. The CDR3 is made up of 11 amino acids. V lost 6 bases and J lost 4, with 7 bases in between. In DNA, the CDR3 is TGTGCCAGCAGCCCGGGTTACGAGCAGTACTTC. Its translation is CASSPGYEQYF.

CDR3 sequence reads: CASSLAGGTDTQYF. The CDR3 DNA sequence: TGTGCCAGCTCGCTAGCGGGGGGCACAGATACGCAGTATTTT. The chain has TRBV7-9 and TRBJ2-3; 10 nucleotides align to TRBD2. V lost 8 bases to trimming and J lost 1 base; unmatched junction nucleotides: 3. CDR1 is SEHNR and CDR2 is FQNEAQ in the germline V gene (reference sequence). CDR3 length equals 14 residues.

Relative to its sample, this clonotype is medium-sized. The CDR3: CASGLDRGGYGYTF. CDR3 DNA: TGTGCCAGCGGGTTGGACAGGGGAGGCTATGGCTACACCTTC. V is TRBV6-2 or TRBV6-3 and J is TRBJ1-2, with 9 bases identical to TRBD1. The V segment lost 8 bases and the J segment 4 bases; nucleotides outside the gene matches: 8. The V gene's germline CDR1 is MNHEY and CDR2 SVGEGT. CDR3 length: 14 residues.

This clonotype was observed once. The chain recombines TRBV27 with TRBJ2-7; 8 bases align to TRBD1. Germline values: CDR1 MNHEY, CDR2 SMNVEV (reference sequence). Trimming removed 5 bases from V and 5 bases from J; junction bases left unmatched: 8. This CDR3 region has 14 residues. CDR3 bases: TGTGCCAGCAGTCGACCGGGACAGGTAGACGAGCAGTACTTC. Protein: CASSRPGQVDEQYF.

This clonotype is categorized as hyperexpanded. The V and J genes are TRBV11-2 and TRBJ1-3; no firm D call. Trimming shortened V by 3 bases and J by 3 bases, and 6 bases separated the two germline ends. This CDR3 is 13 amino acids long. Germline V lookup: CDR1 SGHAT, CDR2 FQNNGV. CDR3 region: CASSFTDGNTIYF. The DNA of the CDR3 is TGTGCCAGCAGCTTTACAGATGGAAACACCATATATTTT. The complete variable domain, with remaining parts taken from reference TRBV11-2 and TRBJ1-3, reads EAGVAQSPRYKIIEKRQSVAFWCNPISGHATLYWYQQILGQGPKLLIQFQNNGVVDDSQLPKDRFSAERLKGVDSTLKIQPAKLEDSAVYLCASSFTDGNTIYFGEGSWLTVV.

By proportion, this clonotype is large (0.1 to 1%). The V and J genes are TRBV5-1 and TRBJ1-1, with D uncertain. The CDR3 covers 15 residues. Germline V gene data show CDR1 as SGHRS and CDR2 as YFSETQ. The V end was cut by 0 bases, the J end by 5 bases, with 14 bases between. CDR3 bases: TGCGCCAGCAGCTTGGAGTCAGACGCATGGACTGAAGCTTTCTTT. Its translation: CASSLESDAWTEAFF.

This CDR3 is CASGLQQGNQPQHF. The DNA of the CDR3 is TGTGCCAGCGGATTACAACAGGGCAATCAGCCCCAGCATTTT. The chain carries TRBV12-3 or TRBV12-4 and TRBJ1-5, with a possible D match to TRBD1 (5 bases). The CDR3 runs to 14 residues. V lost 8 bases to trimming and J lost 2 bases, with 13 bases between them.

This clonotype counts as hyperexpanded. V and J are TRBV20-1 and TRBJ1-2; the D gene is possibly TRBD1 (5 bases). The germline V gene encodes CDR1 DFQATT and CDR2 SNEGSKA (reference sequence). V shed 5 bases and J shed 3 bases, with 10 bases lying between them. The CDR3 consists of 12 residues. The CDR3 sequence is CSAVRVDYGYTF. CDR3 nucleotide sequence: TGCAGTGCTGTCAGGGTGGACTATGGCTACACCTTC.

Sample share makes this clonotype large (0.1 to 1%). The chain joins TRBV7-9 to TRBJ2-1; no reliable D call. V lost 1 base, J lost 4 bases, and 2 bases lay in between. The CDR3 covers 12 residues. In germline, CDR1 is SEHNR, CDR2 FQNEAQ (reference sequence). CDR3 in amino acids: CASSLGYNEQFF. The CDR3 DNA is TGTGCCAGCAGCTTAGGGTACAATGAGCAGTTCTTC.